Here is one T cell receptor beta chain with its context. Hyperthyroidism of Graves' type that showed no ophthalmopathy progression within 18 months was stable. Amplification of TCR beta CDR3 regions used RNA as the template. First-round RT-PCR with HTBI primers amplified the TCR CDR3 region. Via MiXCR, TCRdb re-called the multiplex PCR reads, giving one row per CDR3 protein. The table has around 560,000 distinct CDR3 sequences, 15% to 20% seen once; the top ten hold around a sixth. This sample stems from a study of T cells in Graves' hyperthyroidism and ophthalmopathy. In germline, CDR1 is SGDLS, CDR2 YYNGEE. V shed 0 bases, J shed 3 bases, and the junction held 6 bases outside the gene matches. CDR3 length: 16 residues.

This receptor was obtained from a woman aged 18 to 35 with Graves' hyperthyroidism. Sequences were obtained from blood. V is TRBV9 and J is TRBJ2-1; 7 nucleotides match TRBD2. The CDR3 sequence is CASSVGTSANYNEQFF. The CDR3 region has the DNA TGTGCCAGCAGCGTAGGTACTAGCGCCAACTACAATGAGCAGTTCTTC.